The 20 T cell receptor beta chains presented below share a single source sample, sequenced in a study of siplizumab effects on memory and regulatory T cells. The protocol was immunoSEQ multiplex PCR, while the TCRdb copy is restricted to in-frame clones and leaves out a portion. Among 75,000 to 95,000 clones listed, 85% to 90% were seen once. Sequenced material: CD4+ T cells sorted from blood. The receptors were sampled from a human donor in good health.

In regard to this clone: In the same sample, other DNA sequences code for this CDR3. The gene calls are TRBV5-1 and TRBJ1-5, with D uncertain. This CDR3 contains 14 residues. Trimming cost V 7 bases and J 1 base, with 12 bases left between them. Germline lookup yields CDR1 SGHRS and CDR2 YFSETQ. CDR3 region: CASSLDGSNQPQHF. DNA of the CDR3: TGCGCCAGCTCATTGGACGGAAGCAATCAGCCCCAGCATTTT.

This clone showed up just a few times. The chain uses TRBV16 and TRBJ1-1, with TRBD1 as a possible D gene (6 bases). Trimming shortened V by 4 bases and J by 4 bases, and 13 bases separated the two germline ends. Germline CDR1 and CDR2: KGHSY and FQNENV. The CDR3 runs 14 residues. The CDR3: CASSPNRGGTEAFF. The CDR3 DNA is TGTGCCAGCAGCCCCAACCGAGGGGGCACTGAAGCTTTCTTT.

The rearrangement uses TRBV19 and TRBJ1-1, with TRBD1 as a possible D gene (6 bases). V lost 4 bases, J lost 4 bases, and 16 bases lay in between. This CDR3 contains 15 residues. Germline CDR1 and CDR2: LNHDA and SQIVND (reference sequence). DNA for the CDR3: TGTGCCAGTAGTAAGGAGGGGGTCGAGGGCACTGAAGCTTTCTTT. Its translation is CASSKEGVEGTEAFF.

This chain uses TRBV13 with TRBJ2-7; tentatively, D is TRBD2 (6 bases). The CDR3 runs 15 residues. V was pared by 3 bases and J by 3 bases, with 15 bases between. The germline V gene encodes CDR1 PRHDT and CDR2 FYEKMQ (reference sequence). The CDR3 sequence is CASSFFRSRGYEQYF. The CDR3 coding sequence is TGTGCCAGCAGCTTTTTTCGCTCGCGGGGCTACGAGCAGTACTTC.

The V call is TRBV18, the J call TRBJ1-4; 9 nucleotides line up with TRBD1. Germline CDR1 and CDR2: KGHSH and LQKENI. The trim removed 3 bases at V and 7 bases at J, leaving 15 bases unmatched. The CDR3 spans 18 residues. The DNA for the CDR3 is TGTGCCAGCTCACCCCCGGGACAGGGTGCGATTGTCGGTGAAAAACTGTTTTTT. It translates to CASSPPGQGAIVGEKLFF. The entire variable domain, with the rest obtained from reference TRBV18 and TRBJ1-4, is as follows: NAGVMQNPRHLVRRRGQEARLRCSPMKGHSHVYWYRQLPEEGLKFMVYLQKENIIDESGMPKERFSAEFPKEGPSILRIQQVVRGDSAAYFCASSPPGQGAIVGEKLFFGSGTQLSVL.

The rearrangement links TRBV2 to TRBJ2-7, with D maybe TRBD1 (6 bases). Trimming removed 6 bases from V and 1 base from J, with 16 bases in between. The CDR3 sequence is 15 residues long. Germline-derived CDR1 and CDR2 are SNHLY and FYNNEI. The CDR3 DNA follows: TGTGCCAGCAGCCACGGACAGTTGATGTCCTACGAGCAGTACTTC. This gives the protein CASSHGQLMSYEQYF.

The chain carries TRBV5-4 and TRBJ2-7; the match to TRBD2 covers 8 bases. The length of the CDR3 is 16 residues. V gave up 4 bases and J gave up 0 bases; unmatched junction bases: 9. Germline-derived CDR1 and CDR2 are SGHNT and YYREEE (reference sequence). CDR3 DNA: TGTGCCAGCAGCCCTGGGGGTAGCGGGACCTCCTACGAGCAGTACTTC. Protein product: CASSPGGSGTSYEQYF.

The CDR3 loop is CAWSPHDSGANVLTF. The DNA for the CDR3 is TGTGCCTGGAGTCCACATGACTCTGGGGCCAACGTCCTGACTTTC. This sequence joins TRBV30 and TRBJ2-6; no reliable D call. Germline V gene lookup returns CDR1 GTSNPN and CDR2 SVGIG (reference sequence). The CDR3 runs 15 residues. Trimming took off 2 bases at V and 0 bases at J, with 8 bases between the two ends.

This clone occurred once. J is TRBJ2-3 and V is TRBV10-3; 10 positions agree with TRBD1. Germline CDR1 ENHRY, CDR2 SYGVKD. Trimming took 2 bases from V and 4 from J; bases not matched to a gene: 6. The CDR3 is 16 amino acids. DNA for the CDR3: TGTGCCATCAGTGAGCCGGGACAGGGGCTTTCAGATACGCAGTATTTT. It encodes CAISEPGQGLSDTQYF.

The CDR3 DNA sequence: TGTGCCAGCAGCTCCGGGGGCAGATCCTATGGCTACACCTTC. Amino acid sequence: CASSSGGRSYGYTF. The V gene is TRBV6-5, the J gene TRBJ1-2; TRBD1 might be the D (6 bases). CDR3 length: 14 residues. V lost 6 bases, J lost 4 bases, and 15 bases lay in between. Germline lookup yields CDR1 MNHEY and CDR2 SVGAGI.

This rearrangement joins TRBV5-1 to TRBJ2-5, with D perhaps TRBD2 (7 bases). This CDR3 region has 14 residues. Trimming stripped 4 bases from V and 4 bases from J, with 14 bases between. Germline V gives CDR1 SGHRS, CDR2 YFSETQ. CDR3 protein: CASSRRGGLETQYF. CDR3 nucleotide sequence: TGCGCCAGCAGCAGAAGGGGGGGCTTAGAGACCCAGTACTTC.

This chain joins TRBV10-3 and TRBJ2-5; 11 nucleotides agree with TRBD2. CDR1 and CDR2 (germline): ENHRY, SYGVKD. Losses at the gene ends were 8 bases for V and 3 bases for J; bases not matched to a gene: 5. CDR3 length: 14 residues. The CDR3 sequence: CAIRRGLAEETQYF. The DNA of the CDR3 is TGTGCCATCCGGAGGGGACTAGCGGAAGAGACCCAGTACTTC.

The chain uses TRBV19 and TRBJ1-5; D gene uncertain. Trimming cost V 7 bases and J 0 bases, with 7 bases left between them. The CDR3 consists of 13 residues. CDR1 LNHDA and CDR2 SQIVND come from the germline V gene (reference sequence). The CDR3 nucleotides read TGTGCCAGTACCCTCGATAGCAATCAGCCCCAGCATTTT. Translating gives CASTLDSNQPQHF.

The chain is built from TRBV29-1 and TRBJ1-5; tentative D call: TRBD1 (6 bases). Per germline, CDR1 SQVTM and CDR2 ANQGSEA. The CDR3 has 14 residues. V lost 5 bases and J 4 bases, leaving 15 bases between the germline ends. The CDR3 here is CSVRTRGGNQPQHF. The CDR3 bases are TGCAGCGTTAGGACTCGAGGGGGTAATCAGCCCCAGCATTTT.

The chain couples TRBV5-1 to TRBJ2-7; a weak D match, TRBD2 (5 bases). Germline V lookup: CDR1 SGHRS, CDR2 YFSETQ. The CDR3 is 15 residues long. V was pared by 0 bases and J by 2 bases, with 12 bases between. CDR3 coding DNA: TGCGCCAGCAGCTTGGAACTAGATCTTCCCTACGAGCAGTACTTC. This translates into CASSLELDLPYEQYF. The full variable domain, in which reference TRBV5-1 and TRBJ2-7 provide the parts outside the CDR3, is KAGVTQTPRYLIKTRGQQVTLSCSPISGHRSVSWYQQTPGQGLQFLFEYFSETQRNKGNFPGRFSGRQFSNSRSEMNVSTLELGDSALYLCASSLELDLPYEQYFGPGTRLTVT.

The rearrangement uses TRBV7-3 and TRBJ2-7; TRBD2 matches 12 bases. The ends lost 4 bases at V and 5 bases at J; junction bases unmatched: 3. The CDR3 is made up of 14 amino acids. Germline CDR1 SGHTA, CDR2 FQGTGA. As DNA, the CDR3 is TGTGCCAGCAGCTCGGGACTAGCGGGCCACGAGCAGTACTTC. Protein sequence: CASSSGLAGHEQYF.

This chain links TRBV19 with TRBJ2-6; D not certain. CDR1 is LNHDA, CDR2 SQIVND, per germline (reference sequence). Trimming pared 3 bases from V and 2 bases from J, leaving 14 bases between. This CDR3 is 17 amino acids long. CDR3 loop: CASSIGAFGPGANVLTF. As DNA, the CDR3 is TGTGCCAGTAGTATCGGTGCTTTTGGCCCTGGGGCCAACGTCCTGACTTTC.

The chain recombines TRBV10-3 with TRBJ1-1; D gene uncertain. This CDR3 is 13 amino acids long. Trimming took off 6 bases at V and 3 bases at J, with 11 bases between the two ends. Per germline, CDR1 ENHRY and CDR2 SYGVKD. The CDR3 DNA follows: TGTGCCATCAGCGGGTATCCTGACACTGAAGCTTTCTTT. Encoded protein: CAISGYPDTEAFF.

The chain combines TRBV6-1 with TRBJ1-5; D gene uncertain. The V gene lost 5 bases and the J gene lost 4 bases, with 9 bases spanning the gap. Germline V lookup: CDR1 MNHNS, CDR2 SASEGT. The CDR3 covers 13 residues. CDR3 amino acids: CASSRLRNQPQHF. The CDR3 DNA reads TGTGCCAGCAGTCGACTCCGGAATCAGCCCCAGCATTTT.

J is TRBJ2-3 and V is TRBV4-1, with TRBD1 matching 8 bases. From germline, CDR1 is MGHRA and CDR2 YSYEKL. V was clipped by 2 bases and J by 5 bases; unmatched bases: 6. The CDR3 has 15 residues. The CDR3 loop reads CASSQPPQGVDTQYF. In nucleotides, the CDR3 is TGCGCCAGCAGCCAACCCCCACAGGGGGTAGATACGCAGTATTTT.